The clone carrying this T cell receptor (beta chain) occurred many times. Its antigen remains unknown. The entry originates in a study of response to subunit inactivated influenza vaccine. The study's findings and limits: Each seasonal flu vaccination may recruit only limited new T cells, authors suggested.

With V trimmed by 3 bases and J by 4 bases, 6 bases remained unmatched. CDR3 size: 14 residues. CDR1 is DFQATT, CDR2 SNEGSKA, per germline (reference sequence). TCRdb recomputed calls from the RT-PCR reads with MiXCR, one row per CDR3 protein. The sample holds 500,000 or so distinct CDR3 sequences, approximately 9.9% seen once. This chain connects TRBV20-1 to TRBJ1-1; TRBD1 matches 9 bases. This receptor was taken from a man over 45 who received an inactivated influenza vaccine. The sample in question was PBMCs from blood, obtained 40 to 50 days after vaccination. The CDR3, as DNA: TGCAGTGCTAGCATTACAGGGGGCCTCACTGAAGCTTTCTTT. This encodes CSASITGGLTEAFF.